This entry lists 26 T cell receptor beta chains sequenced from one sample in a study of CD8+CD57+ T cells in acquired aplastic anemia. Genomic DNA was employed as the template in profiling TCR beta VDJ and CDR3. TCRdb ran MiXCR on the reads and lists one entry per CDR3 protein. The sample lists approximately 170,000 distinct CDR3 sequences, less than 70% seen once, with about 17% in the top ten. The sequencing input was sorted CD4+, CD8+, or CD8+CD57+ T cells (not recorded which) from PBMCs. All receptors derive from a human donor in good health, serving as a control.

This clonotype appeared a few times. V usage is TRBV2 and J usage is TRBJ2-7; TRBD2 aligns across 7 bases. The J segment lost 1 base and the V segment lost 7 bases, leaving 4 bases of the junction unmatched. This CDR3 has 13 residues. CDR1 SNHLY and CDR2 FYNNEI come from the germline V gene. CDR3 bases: TGTGCCAGCAAGCTAGCGGTTTCCTACGAGCAGTACTTC. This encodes CASKLAVSYEQYF.

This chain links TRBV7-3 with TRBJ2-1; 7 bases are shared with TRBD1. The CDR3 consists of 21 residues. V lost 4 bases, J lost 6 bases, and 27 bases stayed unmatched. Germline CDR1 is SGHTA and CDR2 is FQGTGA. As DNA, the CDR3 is TGTGCCAGCAGCTCTCCCTACAACATAGATCGACAGGGCCCTATCGGCAATGAGCAGTTCTTC. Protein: CASSSPYNIDRQGPIGNEQFF.

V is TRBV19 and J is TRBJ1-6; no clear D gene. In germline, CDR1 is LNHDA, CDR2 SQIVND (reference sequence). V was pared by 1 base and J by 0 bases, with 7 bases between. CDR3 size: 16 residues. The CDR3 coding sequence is TGTGCCAGTAGTATAGGTGGGAGCTCCTATAATTCACCCCTCCACTTT. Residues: CASSIGGSSYNSPLHF.

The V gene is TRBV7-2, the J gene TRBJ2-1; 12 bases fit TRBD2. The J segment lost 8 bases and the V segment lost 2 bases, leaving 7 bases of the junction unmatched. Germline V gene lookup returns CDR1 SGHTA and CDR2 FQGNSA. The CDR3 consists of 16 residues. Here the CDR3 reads CASSLPASGGGDEQFF. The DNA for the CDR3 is TGTGCCAGCAGCTTACCGGCTAGCGGGGGGGGCGATGAGCAGTTCTTC.

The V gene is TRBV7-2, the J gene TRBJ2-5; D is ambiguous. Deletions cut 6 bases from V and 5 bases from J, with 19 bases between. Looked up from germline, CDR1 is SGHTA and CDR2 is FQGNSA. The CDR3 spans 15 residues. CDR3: CASSLGTSSSETQYF. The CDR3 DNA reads TGTGCCAGCAGTCTCGGTACCAGCTCTTCGGAGACCCAGTACTTC.

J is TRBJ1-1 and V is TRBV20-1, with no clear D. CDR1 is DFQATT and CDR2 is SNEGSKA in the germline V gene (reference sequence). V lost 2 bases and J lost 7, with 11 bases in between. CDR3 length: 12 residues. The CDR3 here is CSARQRRHEAFF. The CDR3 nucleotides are TGCAGTGCTAGACAGCGGAGGCATGAAGCTTTCTTT.

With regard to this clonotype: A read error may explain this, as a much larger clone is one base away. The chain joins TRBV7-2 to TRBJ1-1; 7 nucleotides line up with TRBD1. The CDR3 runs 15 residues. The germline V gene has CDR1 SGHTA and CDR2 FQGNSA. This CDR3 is CAGSFGGGGYTEAFF. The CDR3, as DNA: TGTGCCGGCAGCTTCGGAGGGGGCGGGTACACTGAAGCTTTCTTT.

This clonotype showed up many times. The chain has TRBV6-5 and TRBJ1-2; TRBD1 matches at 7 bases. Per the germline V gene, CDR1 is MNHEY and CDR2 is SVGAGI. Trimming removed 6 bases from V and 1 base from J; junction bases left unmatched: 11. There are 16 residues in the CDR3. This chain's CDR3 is CASRRRTGDSNYGYTF. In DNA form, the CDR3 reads TGTGCCAGCAGGCGCCGGACAGGTGATAGTAACTATGGCTACACCTTC.

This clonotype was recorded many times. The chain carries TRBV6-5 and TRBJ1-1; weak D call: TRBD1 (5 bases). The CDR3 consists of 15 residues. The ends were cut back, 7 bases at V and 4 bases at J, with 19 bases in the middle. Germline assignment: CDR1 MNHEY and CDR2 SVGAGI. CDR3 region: CASTPGPLLGTEAFF. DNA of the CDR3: TGTGCCAGCACCCCGGGACCTCTACTGGGCACTGAAGCTTTCTTT.

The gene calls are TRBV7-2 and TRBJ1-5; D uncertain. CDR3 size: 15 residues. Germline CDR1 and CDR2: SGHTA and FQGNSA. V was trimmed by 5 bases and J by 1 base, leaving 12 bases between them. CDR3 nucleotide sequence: TGTGCCAGCAGCACCCGGGTGGGGAGCAATCAGCCCCAGCATTTT. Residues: CASSTRVGSNQPQHF.

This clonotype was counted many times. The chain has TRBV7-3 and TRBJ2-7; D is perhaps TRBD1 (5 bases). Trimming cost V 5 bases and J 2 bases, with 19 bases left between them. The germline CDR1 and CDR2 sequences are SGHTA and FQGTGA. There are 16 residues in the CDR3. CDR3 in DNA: TGTGCCAGCAGCCCTCACCCCGCCAGGGTGGCCTACGAGCAGTACTTC. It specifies CASSPHPARVAYEQYF. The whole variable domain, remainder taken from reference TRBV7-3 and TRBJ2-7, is GAGVSQTPSNKVTEKGKYVELRCDPISGHTALYWYRQSLGQGPEFLIYFQGTGAADDSGLPNDRFFAVRPEGSVSTLKIQRTERGDSAVYLCASSPHPARVAYEQYFGPGTRLTVT.

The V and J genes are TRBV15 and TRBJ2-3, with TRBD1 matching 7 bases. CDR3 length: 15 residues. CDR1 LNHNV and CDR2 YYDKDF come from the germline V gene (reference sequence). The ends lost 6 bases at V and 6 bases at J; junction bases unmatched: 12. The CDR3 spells CATSLRQGGLDTQYF. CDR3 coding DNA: TGTGCCACCAGTCTGAGACAGGGCGGGTTGGATACGCAGTATTTT. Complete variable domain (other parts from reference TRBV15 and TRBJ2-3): DAMVIQNPRYQVTQFGKPVTLSCSQTLNHNVMYWYQQKSSQAPKLLFHYYDKDFNNEADTPDNFQSRRPNTSFCFLDIRSPGLGDTAMYLCATSLRQGGLDTQYFGPGTRLTVL.

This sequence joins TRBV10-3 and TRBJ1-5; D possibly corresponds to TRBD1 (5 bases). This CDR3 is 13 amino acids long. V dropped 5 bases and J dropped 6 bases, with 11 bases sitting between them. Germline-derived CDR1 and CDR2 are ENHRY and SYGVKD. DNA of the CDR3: TGTGCCATCAGTTCGGGACGAGGTCAGCCCCAGCATTTT. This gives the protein CAISSGRGQPQHF.

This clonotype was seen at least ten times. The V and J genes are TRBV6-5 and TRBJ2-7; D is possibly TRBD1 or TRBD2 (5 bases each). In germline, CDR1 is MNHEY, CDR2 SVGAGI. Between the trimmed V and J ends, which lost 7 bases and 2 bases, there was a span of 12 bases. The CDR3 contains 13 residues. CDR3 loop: CASKTDYPYEQYF. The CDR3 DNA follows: TGTGCCAGCAAGACAGACTACCCCTACGAGCAGTACTTC.

DNA of the CDR3: TGCAGTGCTAGATCACCTGGGGGGAGCTCCTACGAGCAGTACTTC. Translating it yields CSARSPGGSSYEQYF. J is TRBJ2-7 and V is TRBV20-1, with a possible D match to TRBD2 (6 bases). This CDR3 contains 15 residues. CDR1 is DFQATT and CDR2 is SNEGSKA in the germline V gene (reference sequence). V gave up 2 bases and J gave up 0 bases, with 14 bases separating them.

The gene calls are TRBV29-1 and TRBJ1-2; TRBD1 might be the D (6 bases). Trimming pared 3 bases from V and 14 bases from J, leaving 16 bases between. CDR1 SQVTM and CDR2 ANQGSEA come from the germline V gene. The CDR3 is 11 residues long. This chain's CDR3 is CSVETGLVWTF. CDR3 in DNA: TGCAGCGTTGAGACAGGCCTCGTTTGGACCTTC.

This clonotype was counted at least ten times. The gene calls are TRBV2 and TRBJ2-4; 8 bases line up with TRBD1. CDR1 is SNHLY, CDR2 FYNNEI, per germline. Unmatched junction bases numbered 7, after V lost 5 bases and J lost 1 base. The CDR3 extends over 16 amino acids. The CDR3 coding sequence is TGTGCCAGCAGTAGACAGGGGTTGAGGGCCAAAAACATTCAGTACTTC. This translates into CASSRQGLRAKNIQYF.

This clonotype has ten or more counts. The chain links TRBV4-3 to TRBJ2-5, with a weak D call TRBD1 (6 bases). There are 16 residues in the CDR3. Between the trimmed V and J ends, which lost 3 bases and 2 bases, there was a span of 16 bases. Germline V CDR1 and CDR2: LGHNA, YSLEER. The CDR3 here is CASSQETGSTQETQYF. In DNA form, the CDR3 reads TGCGCCAGCAGCCAGGAGACAGGCTCCACACAAGAGACCCAGTACTTC.

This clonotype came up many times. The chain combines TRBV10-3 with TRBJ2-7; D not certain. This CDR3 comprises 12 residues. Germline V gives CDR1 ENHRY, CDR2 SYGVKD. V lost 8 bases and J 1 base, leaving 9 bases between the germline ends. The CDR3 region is CAISESSYEQYF. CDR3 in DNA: TGTGCCATCTCGGAGTCGTCCTACGAGCAGTACTTC.

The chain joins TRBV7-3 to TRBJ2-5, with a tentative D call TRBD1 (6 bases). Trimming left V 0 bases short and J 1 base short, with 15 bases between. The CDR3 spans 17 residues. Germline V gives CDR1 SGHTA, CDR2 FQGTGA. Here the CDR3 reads CASSLTGRGWSQETQYF. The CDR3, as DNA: TGTGCCAGCAGCTTAACGGGCAGGGGATGGAGCCAAGAGACCCAGTACTTC.

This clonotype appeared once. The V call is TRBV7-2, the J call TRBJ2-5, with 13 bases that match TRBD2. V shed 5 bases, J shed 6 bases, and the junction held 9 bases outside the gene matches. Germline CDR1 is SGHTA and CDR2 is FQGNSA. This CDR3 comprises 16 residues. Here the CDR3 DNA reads TGTGCCAGCAGCCCGCCGACTAGCGGGGGGCCCAAGACCCAGTACTTC. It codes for CASSPPTSGGPKTQYF.

CDR3 loop: CASSTGRNQPQHF. The CDR3, as DNA: TGCGCCAGCAGCACCGGACGGAATCAGCCCCAGCATTTT. This sequence joins TRBV5-1 and TRBJ1-5, with no clear D. Per the germline V gene, CDR1 is SGHRS and CDR2 is YFSETQ. V was shortened by 4 bases and J by 4 bases, with 9 bases between the two germline ends. The CDR3 covers 13 residues. The full variable domain, completed using reference TRBV5-1 and TRBJ1-5, is KAGVTQTPRYLIKTRGQQVTLSCSPISGHRSVSWYQQTPGQGLQFLFEYFSETQRNKGNFPGRFSGRQFSNSRSEMNVSTLELGDSALYLCASSTGRNQPQHFGDGTRLSIL.

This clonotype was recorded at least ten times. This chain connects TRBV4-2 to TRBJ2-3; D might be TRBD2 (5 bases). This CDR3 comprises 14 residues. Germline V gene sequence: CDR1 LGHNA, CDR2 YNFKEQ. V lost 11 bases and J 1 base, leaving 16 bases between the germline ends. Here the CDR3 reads CASAEVRGTDTQYF. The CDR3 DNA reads TGTGCCTCGGCTGAGGTGAGGGGCACAGATACGCAGTATTTT.

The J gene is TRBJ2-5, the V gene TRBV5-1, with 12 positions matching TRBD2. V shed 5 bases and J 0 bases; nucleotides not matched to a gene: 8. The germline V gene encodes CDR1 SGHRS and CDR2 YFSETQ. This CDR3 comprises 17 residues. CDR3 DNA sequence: TGCGCCAGCAGGAGGGCTAGCGGGGGGGGGTACCAAGAGACCCAGTACTTC. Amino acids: CASRRASGGGYQETQYF.

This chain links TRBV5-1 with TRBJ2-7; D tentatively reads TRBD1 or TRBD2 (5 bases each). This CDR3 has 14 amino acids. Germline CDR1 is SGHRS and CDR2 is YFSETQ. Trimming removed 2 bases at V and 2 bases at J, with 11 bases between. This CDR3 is CASSFRDGPYEQYF. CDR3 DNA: TGCGCCAGCAGCTTCCGGGACGGCCCCTACGAGCAGTACTTC.

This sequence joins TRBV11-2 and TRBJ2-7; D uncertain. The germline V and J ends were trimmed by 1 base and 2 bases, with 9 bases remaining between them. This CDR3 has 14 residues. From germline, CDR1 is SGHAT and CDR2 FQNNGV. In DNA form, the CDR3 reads TGTGCCAGCAGCTTAGGAAGGTGGACCTACGAGCAGTACTTC. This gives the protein CASSLGRWTYEQYF.